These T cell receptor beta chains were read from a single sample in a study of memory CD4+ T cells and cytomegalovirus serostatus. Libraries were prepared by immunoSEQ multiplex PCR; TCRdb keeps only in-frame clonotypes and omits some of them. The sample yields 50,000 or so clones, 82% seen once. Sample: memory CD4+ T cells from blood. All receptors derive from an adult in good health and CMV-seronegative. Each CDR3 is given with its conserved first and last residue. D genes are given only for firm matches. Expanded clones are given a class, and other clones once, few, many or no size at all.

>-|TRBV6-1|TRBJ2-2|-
CASHRTAANTGELFF
TGTGCCAGCCATCGGACAGCAGCGAACACCGGGGAGCTGTTTTTT
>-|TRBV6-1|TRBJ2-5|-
CASTRDRQETQYF
TGTGCCAGCACCCGGGATCGCCAGGAGACCCAGTACTTC
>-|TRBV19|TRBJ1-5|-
CASAVGFSNQPQHF
TGTGCCAGTGCCGTGGGATTTAGCAATCAGCCCCAGCATTTT
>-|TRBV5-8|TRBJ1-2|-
CASSRQIPNYGYTF
TGTGCCAGCAGCCGACAGATACCGAACTATGGCTACACCTTC
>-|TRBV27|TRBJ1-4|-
CASSPDTRRSEKLFF
TGTGCCAGCAGTCCAGACACCCGCCGGTCGGAAAAACTGTTTTTT
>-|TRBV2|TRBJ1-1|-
CATGTSFF
TGTGCCACTGGAACGTCTTTCTTT
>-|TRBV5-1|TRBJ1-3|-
CASSLGGITGNTIYF
TGCGCCAGCAGCTTGGGGGGAATCACTGGAAACACCATATATTTT
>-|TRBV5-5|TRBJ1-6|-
CASSSQGDGRIDNSPLHF
TGTGCCAGCAGCTCTCAAGGGGACGGCCGAATTGATAATTCACCCCTCCACTTT
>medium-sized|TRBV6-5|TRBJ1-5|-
CASSYPNSNQPQHF
TGTGCCAGCAGTTACCCGAATAGCAATCAGCCCCAGCATTTT
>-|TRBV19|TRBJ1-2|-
CASTVQRGASGYTF
TGTGCCAGTACCGTCCAGCGTGGGGCGAGCGGCTACACCTTC
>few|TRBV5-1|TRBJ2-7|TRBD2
CASSPRLAGVYEQYF
TGCGCCAGCAGCCCTCGACTAGCGGGGGTCTACGAGCAGTACTTC
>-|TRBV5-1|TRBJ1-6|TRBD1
CASSLLGQSNSPLHF
TGCGCCAGCAGCTTGTTGGGACAGAGTAATTCACCCCTCCACTTT
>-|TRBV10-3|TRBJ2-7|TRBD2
CATRSSGPYEQYF
TGTGCCACTAGGTCTAGCGGACCCTACGAGCAGTACTTC
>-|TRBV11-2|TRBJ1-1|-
CASRRAAAESTEAFF
TGTGCCAGCAGGCGCGCGGCGGCGGAGAGCACTGAAGCTTTCTTT
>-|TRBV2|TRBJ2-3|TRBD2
CASSASGTRATDTQYF
TGTGCCAGCAGCGCCTCCGGGACTAGGGCCACAGATACGCAGTATTTT
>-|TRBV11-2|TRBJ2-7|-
CASSYPLGGAIEQYF
TGTGCCAGCAGCTATCCTCTCGGCGGGGCCATCGAGCAGTACTTC
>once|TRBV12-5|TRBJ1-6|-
CASGFTGSPLHF
TGTGCTAGTGGTTTCACAGGTTCACCCCTCCACTTT
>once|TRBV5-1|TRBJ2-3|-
CASSLDRVGADTQYF
TGCGCCAGCAGCTTGGACAGGGTTGGGGCAGATACGCAGTATTTT
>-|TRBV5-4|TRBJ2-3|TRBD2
CASSWKRSGGTDTQYF
TGTGCCAGCAGCTGGAAACGTAGCGGGGGGACAGATACGCAGTATTTT
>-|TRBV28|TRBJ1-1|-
CASSFQTLEAFF
TGTGCCAGCAGTTTTCAGACCCTTGAAGCTTTCTTT
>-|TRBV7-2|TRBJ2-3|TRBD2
CASSPVAGTSVHTQYF
TGTGCCAGCAGCCCCGTAGCGGGAACTTCCGTACATACGCAGTATTTT
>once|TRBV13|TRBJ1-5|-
CASSQTGKDQPQHF
TGTGCCAGCAGCCAAACAGGGAAGGATCAGCCCCAGCATTTT
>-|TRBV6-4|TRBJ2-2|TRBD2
CASSVNGLAGGAGELFF
TGTGCCAGCAGTGTTAACGGACTAGCGGGGGGCGCCGGGGAGCTGTTTTTT
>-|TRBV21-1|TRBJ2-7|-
CASSADSGRTPYEQYF
TGTGCCAGCAGCGCAGATAGCGGGCGGACCCCCTACGAGCAGTACTTC